This T cell receptor beta chain is drawn from a study of OX40 agonist ivuxolimab in advanced cancers. Study-wide results and limits: Still undetermined is the antigen specificity of the expanded peripheral T cells.

About this clone itself: Its antigen is as yet unknown.

Repertoires were generated with immunoSEQ multiplex PCR, while TCRdb's copy carries only in-frame clones and drops some. The sample holds some 69,000 clones, around nine tenths seen once. Trimming removed 5 bases from V and 3 bases from J; junction bases left unmatched: 5. This CDR3 has 14 amino acids. Germline CDR1 reads MNHNY; CDR2 reads SVGAGI (reference sequence). The source material was CD4+ or CD8+ T cells sorted from blood, sampled in a trial of the OX40 agonist ivuxolimab. The rearrangement links TRBV6-6 to TRBJ2-7; 9 nucleotides align to TRBD1. The source is an adult with an advanced solid tumor such as melanoma, head and neck, liver or kidney cancer. CDR3 DNA sequence: TGTGCCAGCAGTCCCGGGACAGGGTTCTACGAGCAGTACTTC. It specifies CASSPGTGFYEQYF.